The clone carrying this TCR beta chain was observed a few times. Its antigen is currently unknown. These data originate in a study of T-cell reconstitution after alpha-beta-depleted transplantation in children. General study results and limits: One year post-transplant, T-cell counts and diversity were largely derived from T cells produced anew. It was reported that alpha-beta T cells came from several hundred expanded graft clones (about two months after transplant).

The authors prepared the TCRbeta library with unique molecular identifiers. Using its own MiXCR run on the PCR reads, TCRdb lists one record per CDR3 protein. The data contain 300,000 or so distinct CDR3 sequences, approximately 23% of them singletons. V shed 2 bases and J shed 2 bases, with 19 bases lying between them. The CDR3 totals 17 residues. Germline CDR1 and CDR2: DFQATT and SNEGSKA (reference sequence). Sequencing was performed on PBMCs, mostly from graft donor cells, taken 180 days after TCRalphabeta/CD19-depleted stem cell transplant. The TCR comes from a male patient under 18 who had a stem cell transplant for acute lymphoblastic leukemia, so the T cells may come from the graft donor. The J gene is TRBJ1-3, the V gene TRBV20-1; a weak D match, TRBD1 (6 bases). The CDR3 DNA reads as TGCAGTGCTAGAACGGCAGGGGTCAGACTTCCTGGAAACACCATATATTTT. It translates to CSARTAGVRLPGNTIYF.